The clone carrying this T cell receptor (beta chain) was observed many times. For TCR beta, libraries came from iRepertoire HTBI primers and Arm-PCR of CDR3 regions. MiXCR was run by TCRdb on the multiplex PCR reads, yielding one entry per CDR3 protein. Here the sample spans under 500,000 distinct CDR3 sequences, around 20% being singletons. This CDR3 is built from 13 residues. Trimming stripped 6 bases from V and 5 bases from J, with 13 bases between. The germline V gene encodes CDR1 MDHEN and CDR2 SYDVKM. This sample is part of a study of regulatory T cells in long-lasting Graves disease. Documented time point: persistent/refractory GD, antithyroid drugs over 5 years with positive TRAb. Generation of the TCR library employed RNA extracted from PBMCs.

The chain uses TRBV28 and TRBJ1-1, with D possibly TRBD1 on 5 matching bases. This receptor was taken from a female donor with Graves disease. The specimen comprised peripheral blood mononuclear cells (PBMCs), sampled when the disease was refractory, from a patient treated with antithyroid drugs. The CDR3 loop reads CASSRPGGTEAFF. The CDR3 coding sequence is TGTGCCAGCAGCCGCCCGGGGGGAACTGAAGCTTTCTTT.